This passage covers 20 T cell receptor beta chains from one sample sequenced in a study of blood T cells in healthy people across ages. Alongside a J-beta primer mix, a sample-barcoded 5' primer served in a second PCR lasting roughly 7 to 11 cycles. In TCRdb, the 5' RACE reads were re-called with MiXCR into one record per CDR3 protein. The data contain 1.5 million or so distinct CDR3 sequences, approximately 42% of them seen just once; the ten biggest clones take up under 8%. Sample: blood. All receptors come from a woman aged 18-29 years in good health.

CDR3 coding DNA: TGTGCCAGCAGTAACCCTAAGGACAACCGCGGCTCCTACAATGAGCAGTTCTTC. Translating it yields CASSNPKDNRGSYNEQFF. This rearrangement joins TRBV6-5 to TRBJ2-1; tentative D call: TRBD1 (5 bases). Germline V gene sequence: CDR1 MNHEY, CDR2 SVGAGI. V lost 5 bases and J lost 0, with 20 bases in between. The CDR3 is 18 residues long.

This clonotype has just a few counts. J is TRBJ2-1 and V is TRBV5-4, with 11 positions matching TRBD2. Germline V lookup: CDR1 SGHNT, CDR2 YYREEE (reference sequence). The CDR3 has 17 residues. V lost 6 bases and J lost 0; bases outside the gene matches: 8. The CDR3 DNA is TGTGCCAGCAAAGTTAGCGGGGGGGTGGGCTCCTACAATGAGCAGTTCTTC. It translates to CASKVSGGVGSYNEQFF.

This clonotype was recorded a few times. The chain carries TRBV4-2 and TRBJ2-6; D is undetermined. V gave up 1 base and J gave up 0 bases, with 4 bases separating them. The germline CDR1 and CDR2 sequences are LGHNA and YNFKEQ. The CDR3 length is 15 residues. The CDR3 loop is CASSQANSGANVLTF. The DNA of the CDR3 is TGTGCCAGCAGCCAAGCAAACTCTGGGGCCAACGTCCTGACTTTC.

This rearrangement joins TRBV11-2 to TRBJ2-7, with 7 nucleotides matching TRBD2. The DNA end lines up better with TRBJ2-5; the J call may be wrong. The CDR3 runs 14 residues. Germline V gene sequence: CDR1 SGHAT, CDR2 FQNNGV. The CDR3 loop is CASKAGLRTETQYF. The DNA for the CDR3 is TGTGCCAGCAAAGCGGGACTACGTACAGAGACCCAGTACTTC.

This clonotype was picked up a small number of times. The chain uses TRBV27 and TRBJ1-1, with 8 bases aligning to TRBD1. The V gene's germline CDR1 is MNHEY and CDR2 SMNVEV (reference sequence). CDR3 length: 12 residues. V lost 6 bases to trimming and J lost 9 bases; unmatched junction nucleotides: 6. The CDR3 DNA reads TGTGCCAGCAGGGACAGGGCACAGAAAGCTTTCTTT. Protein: CASRDRAQKAFF.

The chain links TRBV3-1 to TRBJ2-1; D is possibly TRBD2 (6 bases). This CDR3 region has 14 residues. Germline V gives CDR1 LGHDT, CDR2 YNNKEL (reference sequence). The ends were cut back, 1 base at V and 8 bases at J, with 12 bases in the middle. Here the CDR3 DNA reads TGTGCCAGCAGCCAAGGGGGACTCGGGGATGAGCAGTTCTTC. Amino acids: CASSQGGLGDEQFF.

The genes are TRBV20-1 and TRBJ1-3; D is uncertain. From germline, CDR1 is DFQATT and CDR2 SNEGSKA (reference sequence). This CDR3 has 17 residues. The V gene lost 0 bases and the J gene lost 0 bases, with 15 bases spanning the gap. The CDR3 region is CSARDRLSPYSGNTIYF. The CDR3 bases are TGCAGTGCTAGAGATCGCTTAAGCCCCTACTCTGGAAACACCATATATTTT.

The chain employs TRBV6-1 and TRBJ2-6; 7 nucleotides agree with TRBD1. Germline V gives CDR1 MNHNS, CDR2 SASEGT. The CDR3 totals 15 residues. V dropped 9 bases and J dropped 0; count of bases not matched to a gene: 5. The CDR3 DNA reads TGTGCCAGTCAGACAGGGAGCTCTGGGGCCAACGTCCTGACTTTC. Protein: CASQTGSSGANVLTF.

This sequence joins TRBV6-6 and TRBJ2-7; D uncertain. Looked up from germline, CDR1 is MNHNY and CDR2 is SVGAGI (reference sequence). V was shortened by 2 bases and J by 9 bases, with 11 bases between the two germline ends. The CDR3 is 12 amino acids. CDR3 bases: TGTGCCAGCAGTTACCCGAAGAACGGGCAGTACTTC. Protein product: CASSYPKNGQYF.

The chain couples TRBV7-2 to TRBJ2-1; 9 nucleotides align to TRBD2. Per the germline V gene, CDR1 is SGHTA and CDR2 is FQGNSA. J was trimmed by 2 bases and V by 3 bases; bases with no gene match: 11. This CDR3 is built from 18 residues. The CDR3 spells CASSLFSHGGRAYNEQFF. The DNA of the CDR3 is TGTGCCAGCAGCTTGTTCAGTCATGGCGGGAGGGCCTACAATGAGCAGTTCTTC.

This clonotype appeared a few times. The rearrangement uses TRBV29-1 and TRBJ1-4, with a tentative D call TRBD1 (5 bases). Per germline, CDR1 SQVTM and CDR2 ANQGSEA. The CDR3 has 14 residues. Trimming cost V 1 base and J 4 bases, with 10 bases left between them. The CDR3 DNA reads TGCAGCGTTGAAGCCGGGACCGGTAATGAAAAACTGTTTTTT. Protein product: CSVEAGTGNEKLFF.

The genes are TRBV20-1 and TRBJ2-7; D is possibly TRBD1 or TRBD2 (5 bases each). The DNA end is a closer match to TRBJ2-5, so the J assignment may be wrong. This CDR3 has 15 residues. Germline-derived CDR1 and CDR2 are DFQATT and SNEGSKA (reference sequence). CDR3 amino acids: CSASRRDPNPRTQYF. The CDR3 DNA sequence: TGCAGTGCTTCTCGCCGGGACCCTAATCCAAGGACCCAGTACTTC.

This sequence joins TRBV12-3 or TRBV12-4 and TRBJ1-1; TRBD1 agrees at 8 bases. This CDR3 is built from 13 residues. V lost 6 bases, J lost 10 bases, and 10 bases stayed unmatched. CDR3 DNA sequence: TGTGCCAGCAGGAACCGGGACAGGCGTCTAGCTTTCTTT. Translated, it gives CASRNRDRRLAFF.

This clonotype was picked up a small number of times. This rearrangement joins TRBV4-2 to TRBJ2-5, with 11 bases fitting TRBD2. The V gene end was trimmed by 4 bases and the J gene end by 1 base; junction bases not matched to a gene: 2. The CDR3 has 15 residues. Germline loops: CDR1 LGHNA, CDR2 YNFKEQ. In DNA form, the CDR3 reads TGTGCCAGCAGCCCTAGCGGGAGGAGCCAAGAGACCCAGTACTTC. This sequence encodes CASSPSGRSQETQYF.

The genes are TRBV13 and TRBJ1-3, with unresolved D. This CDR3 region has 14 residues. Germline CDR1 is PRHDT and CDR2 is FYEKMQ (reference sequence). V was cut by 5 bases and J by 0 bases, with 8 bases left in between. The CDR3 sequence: CASSPADSGNTIYF. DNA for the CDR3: TGTGCCAGCAGCCCCGCCGACTCTGGAAACACCATATATTTT.

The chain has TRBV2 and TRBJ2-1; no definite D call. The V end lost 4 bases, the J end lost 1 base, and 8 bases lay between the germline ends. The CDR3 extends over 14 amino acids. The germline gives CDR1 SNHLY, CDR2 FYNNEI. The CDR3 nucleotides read TGTGCCAGCAGTGGGCCCCCGTCCTACAATGAGCAGTTCTTC. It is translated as CASSGPPSYNEQFF.

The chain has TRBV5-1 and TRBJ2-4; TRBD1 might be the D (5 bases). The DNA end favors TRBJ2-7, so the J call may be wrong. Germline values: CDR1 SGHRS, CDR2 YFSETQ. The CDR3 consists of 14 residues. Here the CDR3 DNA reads TGCGCCAGCAGCTTGGTTCAGGGTCAATACGAGCAGTACTTC. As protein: CASSLVQGQYEQYF.

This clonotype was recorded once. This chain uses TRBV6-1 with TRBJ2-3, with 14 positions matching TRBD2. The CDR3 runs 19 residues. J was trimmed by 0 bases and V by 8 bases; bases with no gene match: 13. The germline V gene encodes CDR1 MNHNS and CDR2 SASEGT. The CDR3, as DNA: TGTGCCAGCTCGATATGGGGGACTAGCGGGGGATCTAGCACAGATACGCAGTATTTT. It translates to CASSIWGTSGGSSTDTQYF.

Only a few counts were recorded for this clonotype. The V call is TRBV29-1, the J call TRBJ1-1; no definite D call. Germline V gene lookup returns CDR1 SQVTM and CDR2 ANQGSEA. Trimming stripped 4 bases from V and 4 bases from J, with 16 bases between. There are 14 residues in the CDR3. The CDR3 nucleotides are TGCAGCGTTGTTTTGGAAGGTAGTGTCACTGAAGCTTTCTTT. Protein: CSVVLEGSVTEAFF.

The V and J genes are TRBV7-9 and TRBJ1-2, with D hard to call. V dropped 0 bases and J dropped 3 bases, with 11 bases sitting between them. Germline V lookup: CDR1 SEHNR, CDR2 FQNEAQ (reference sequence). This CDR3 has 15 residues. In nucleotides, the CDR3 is TGTGCCAGCAGCTTAGCCCTCCCTGGGGACTATGGCTACACCTTC. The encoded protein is CASSLALPGDYGYTF.